The source of this TCR beta chain is a study of response to subunit inactivated influenza vaccine. This clonotype was counted between two and nine times. Each CDR3 protein gets one entry after TCRdb re-called the RT-PCR reads with MiXCR. The repertoire holds about 480,000 distinct CDR3 sequences, with approximately 24% as singletons. The specimen comprised CD4+ T cells sorted from PBMCs, sampled more than 4 days after vaccination. This TCR was recovered from a man between 45 and 60 years old who received an inactivated influenza vaccine.

The DNA of the CDR3 is TGTGCCAGCAGCCCAGGGACCGGCCGGAGAACCTACGAGCAGTACTTC. Protein: CASSPGTGRRTYEQYF. The V call is TRBV7-8, the J call TRBJ2-7; D tentatively reads TRBD1 or TRBD2 (5 bases each). Trimming removed 5 bases from V and 2 bases from J, with 19 bases in between. The CDR3 length is 16 residues. The germline V gene encodes CDR1 SGHVS and CDR2 FQNEAQ.